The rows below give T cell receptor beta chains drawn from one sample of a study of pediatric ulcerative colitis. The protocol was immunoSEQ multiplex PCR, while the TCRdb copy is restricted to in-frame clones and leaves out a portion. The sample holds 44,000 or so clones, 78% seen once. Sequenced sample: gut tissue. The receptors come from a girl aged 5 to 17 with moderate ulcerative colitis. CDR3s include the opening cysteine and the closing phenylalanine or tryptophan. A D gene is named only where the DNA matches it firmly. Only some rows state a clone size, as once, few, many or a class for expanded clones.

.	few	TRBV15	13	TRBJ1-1	CATSRHENTEAFF	TGTGCCACCAGCAGGCACGAGAACACTGAAGCTTTCTTT
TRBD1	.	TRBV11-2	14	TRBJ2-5	CASSQNRGPETQYF	TGTGCCAGCAGCCAAAACAGGGGCCCAGAGACCCAGTACTTC
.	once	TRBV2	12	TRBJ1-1	CASTRVNTEAFF	TGTGCCAGCACCAGAGTTAACACTGAAGCTTTCTTT
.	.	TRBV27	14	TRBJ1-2	CASGTRQGNYGYTF	TGTGCCAGCGGAACCCGACAAGGCAACTATGGCTACACCTTC
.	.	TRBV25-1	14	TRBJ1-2	CASSESPGLYGYTF	TGTGCCAGCAGTGAATCTCCGGGGCTCTATGGCTACACCTTC
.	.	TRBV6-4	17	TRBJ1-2	CASSPLTDLTFNYGYTF	TGTGCCAGCAGCCCCTTGACAGACCTAACCTTTAACTATGGCTACACCTTC
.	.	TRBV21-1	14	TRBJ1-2	CASSIRGNPYGYTF	TGTGCCAGCAGCATTAGAGGGAACCCCTATGGCTACACCTTC
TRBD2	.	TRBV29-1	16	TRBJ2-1	CSVESGLAEHYNEQFF	TGCAGCGTTGAATCAGGGCTAGCGGAACACTACAATGAGCAGTTCTTC
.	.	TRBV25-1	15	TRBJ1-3	CANRGCVGPRNTIYF	TGTGCCAACCGCGGGTGTGTGGGACCAAGAAACACCATATATTTT
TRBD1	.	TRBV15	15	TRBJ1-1	CATSRRTGGVAEAFF	TGTGCCACCAGCAGAAGGACAGGGGGCGTCGCCGAAGCTTTCTTT
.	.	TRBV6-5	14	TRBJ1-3	CASGGGSSGNTIYF	TGTGCCAGCGGAGGGGGGTCCTCTGGAAACACCATATATTTT
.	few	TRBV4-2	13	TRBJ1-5	CASSQYRNQPQHF	TGTGCCAGCAGCCAGTACAGGAATCAGCCCCAGCATTTT
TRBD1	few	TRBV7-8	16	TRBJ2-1	CASSRDRGVWINEQFF	TGTGCCAGCAGCCGGGACAGGGGGGTTTGGATCAATGAGCAGTTCTTC
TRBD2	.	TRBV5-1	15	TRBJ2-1	CASSLGGTSYNEQFF	TGCGCCAGCAGCTTGGGCGGGACTAGCTACAATGAGCAGTTCTTC
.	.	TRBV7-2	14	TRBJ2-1	CASRTGVPYNEQFF	TGTGCCAGCAGAACGGGGGTTCCCTACAATGAGCAGTTCTTC
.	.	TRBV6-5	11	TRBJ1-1	CASSYTSWAFF	TGTGCCAGCAGTTACACTAGTTGGGCTTTCTTT
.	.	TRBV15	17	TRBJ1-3	CATSRDRGSGHGNTIYF	TGTGCCACCAGCAGAGATCGCGGTTCGGGGCATGGAAACACCATATATTTT
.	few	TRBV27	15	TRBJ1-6	CASSLSTANNSPLHF	TGTGCCAGCAGTTTATCGACAGCTAATAATTCACCCCTCCACTTT
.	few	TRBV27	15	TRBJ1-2	CASSLFSGGGYGYTF	TGTGCCAGCAGTTTATTTTCGGGGGGTGGCTATGGCTACACCTTC
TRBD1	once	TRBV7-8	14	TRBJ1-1	CASSSQGGVTEAFF	TGTGCCAGCAGCTCACAGGGGGGGGTCACTGAAGCTTTCTTT
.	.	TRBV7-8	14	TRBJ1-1	CASSLGGANTEAFF	TGTGCCAGCAGCTTAGGGGGGGCTAACACTGAAGCTTTCTTT
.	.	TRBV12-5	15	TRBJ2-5	CASGLPGPLGETQYF	TGTGCTAGTGGTCTTCCGGGACCTCTTGGGGAGACCCAGTACTTC
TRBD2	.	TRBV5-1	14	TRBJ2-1	CASREAGRYNEQFF	TGCGCCAGCAGGGAAGCGGGACGCTACAATGAGCAGTTCTTC
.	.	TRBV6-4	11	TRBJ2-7	CASPGPYEQYF	TGTGCCAGCCCGGGACCTTACGAGCAGTACTTC
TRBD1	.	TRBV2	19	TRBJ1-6	CASSSRTGEIDRYNSPLHF	TGTGCCAGCAGTAGTAGGACAGGGGAGATAGATCGGTATAATTCACCCCTCCACTTT
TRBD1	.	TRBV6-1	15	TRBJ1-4	CASSGTQGVNEKLFF	TGTGCCAGCAGTGGAACACAGGGGGTAAATGAAAAACTGTTTTTT
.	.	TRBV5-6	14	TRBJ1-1	CASSFLPSGGEAFF	TGTGCCAGCAGCTTTCTTCCATCCGGGGGGGAAGCTTTCTTT
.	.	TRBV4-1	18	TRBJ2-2	CASSQSDLGTGLAGELFF	TGCGCCAGCAGCCAAAGTGATCTGGGGACGGGTCTAGCCGGGGAGCTGTTTTTT
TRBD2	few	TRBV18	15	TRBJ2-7	CASSPPSGGSYEQYF	TGTGCCAGCTCACCACCGAGCGGGGGCTCCTACGAGCAGTACTTC